This T cell receptor (beta chain) was captured by sequencing in a study of tumor-infiltrating lymphocytes in localized non-small cell lung cancer. Study context: Each patient gave resected tumor and non-adjacent uninvolved lung tissue.

Study observations and caveats: Tumors had more T cell infiltration than uninvolved lung, per TCRbeta sequencing and CD3 counts. No T-cell fraction difference was seen between IM1 and IM2 tumors. Tumor T-cell fraction from TCR sequencing was not associated with recurrence-free survival (p = 0.61).

Notes on this clone: Its specificity is not known.

Profiled with immunoSEQ multiplex PCR; TCRdb holds only in-frame clones, not every one. In the table there are 15,000 to 20,000 clones, roughly 43% of which are singletons. This receptor was obtained from a human donor with non-small cell lung cancer. Specimen: lung tumor tissue.

The CDR3 here is CASRGKLAGGPLETQYF. The CDR3 nucleotides read TGTGCCAGCAGGGGTAAACTAGCGGGGGGTCCTCTTGAGACCCAGTACTTC. This chain joins TRBV7-8 and TRBJ2-5, with 12 bases that match TRBD2. The CDR3 covers 17 residues. Trimming at V came to 6 bases and at J to 5 bases, leaving 13 bases not matched to a gene. Germline loops: CDR1 SGHVS, CDR2 FQNEAQ.